What follows are 28 T cell receptor beta chains derived from one specimen sequenced in a study of shared clonotypes between healthy human individuals. TCRdb's table, derived via immunoSEQ multiplex PCR, lists solely in-frame clones and lacks some. The table lists about 460,000 clones, roughly three quarters of them singletons. Sequenced sample: PBMCs. Receptors originate from a woman aged 35 to 49 in good health. Some clones in this sample may be carry-over from other donors' samples.

The V gene is TRBV5-1, the J gene TRBJ1-2; 8 nucleotides line up with TRBD1. The germline V gene has CDR1 SGHRS and CDR2 YFSETQ. Unmatched junction bases numbered 8, after V lost 2 bases and J lost 8 bases. The CDR3 is 14 residues long. In DNA, the CDR3 is TGCGCCAGCAGCTTCTCAGGGGGCGCACAGGGCTACACCTTC. Its protein product is CASSFSGGAQGYTF. The full variable domain, its missing parts supplied by reference TRBV5-1 and TRBJ1-2, is KAGVTQTPRYLIKTRGQQVTLSCSPISGHRSVSWYQQTPGQGLQFLFEYFSETQRNKGNFPGRFSGRQFSNSRSEMNVSTLELGDSALYLCASSFSGGAQGYTFGSGTRLTVV.

The chain has TRBV10-3 and TRBJ2-1, with no clear D. The CDR3 runs to 12 residues. In germline, CDR1 is ENHRY, CDR2 SYGVKD. The germline V and J ends were trimmed by 3 bases and 8 bases, with 8 bases remaining between them. The CDR3 sequence: CAISDLVDEQFF. The CDR3 nucleotides are TGTGCCATCAGTGACTTAGTGGATGAGCAGTTCTTC.

The genes are TRBV7-9 and TRBJ2-7; D gene uncertain. Trimming took 3 bases from V and 5 from J, leaving 5 bases between them. CDR1 and CDR2 (germline): SEHNR, FQNEAQ (reference sequence). This CDR3 is 11 amino acids long. The CDR3: CASSFSHEQYF. In nucleotides, the CDR3 is TGTGCCAGCAGCTTTTCCCACGAGCAGTACTTC.

On this clone itself: The sample carries other DNA sequences with the same CDR3. The chain couples TRBV6-6 to TRBJ1-5; no definite D call. Deletions cut 3 bases from V and 0 bases from J, with 6 bases between. This CDR3 comprises 14 residues. CDR1 and CDR2 from the germline V gene are MNHNY and SVGAGI (reference sequence). The CDR3 protein is CASSYDHSNQPQHF. The CDR3, as DNA: TGTGCCAGCAGTTATGACCATAGCAATCAGCCCCAGCATTTT.

Only a few counts were recorded for this clone. The rearrangement uses TRBV5-1 and TRBJ2-4; possible D gene TRBD2, 5 bases. CDR3 length: 13 amino acids. CDR1 is SGHRS and CDR2 is YFSETQ in the germline V gene. V was clipped by 4 bases and J by 9 bases, with 14 bases between them. In DNA, the CDR3 is TGCGCCAGCAGCCTTGACGGTGAGGGCATTCAGTACTTC. This sequence encodes CASSLDGEGIQYF.

This clone was detected once. A read error may produce the germline difference seen at one junction end. This rearrangement joins TRBV9 to TRBJ1-1; 8 bases agree with TRBD1. Germline V gene lookup returns CDR1 SGDLS and CDR2 YYNGEE. This CDR3 has 14 amino acids. The DNA of the CDR3 is TGTGCCAACAGCGTTTCAGGGGGCAGGGGTGAAGCTTTCTTT. Its protein is CANSVSGGRGEAFF.

About this clone: A far larger clone is one nucleotide away, so this likely arose from a read error. This CDR3 is also generated by other DNA sequences in the sample. The chain links TRBV4-2 to TRBJ2-3; D assignment may be TRBD1 or TRBD2 (5 bases each). CDR1 and CDR2 (germline): LGHNA, YNFKEQ. V lost 4 bases and J 2 bases, leaving 13 bases between the germline ends. This CDR3 has 15 residues. In DNA, the CDR3 is TGTGCCAGCAGCCTAGGGGTAGCGCACACAGATACGCAGTATTTT. It is translated as CASSLGVAHTDTQYF.

As regards this clone: Other nucleotide sequences from this sample produce the same CDR3. The rearrangement uses TRBV9 and TRBJ2-1; 8 nucleotides align to TRBD2. The CDR3 totals 15 residues. J gave up 2 bases and V 0 bases, and 1 base lay outside the gene matches. Germline CDR1 reads SGDLS; CDR2 reads YYNGEE. The CDR3 protein is CASSVGGGTYNEQFF. DNA of the CDR3: TGTGCCAGCAGCGTAGGCGGGGGGACCTACAATGAGCAGTTCTTC.

This clone appeared a single time. This CDR3 reads CASPPQARGGMNTEAFF. DNA for the CDR3: TGTGCCAGCCCCCCCCAAGCGAGGGGCGGGATGAACACTGAAGCTTTCTTT. The chain uses TRBV28 and TRBJ1-1; tentative D call: TRBD1 (5 bases). CDR1 MDHEN and CDR2 SYDVKM come from the germline V gene. CDR3 length: 17 amino acids. V lost 8 bases and J 0 bases, leaving 22 bases between the germline ends.

J is TRBJ2-7 and V is TRBV12-5; D unclear. Germline V gene sequence: CDR1 LGHNT, CDR2 FRNRAP. Trimming took off 0 bases at V and 6 bases at J, with 15 bases between the two ends. The length of the CDR3 is 15 residues. CDR3 region: CASGLVRFGCCEQYF. For the CDR3, the DNA is TGTGCTAGTGGTTTGGTACGTTTCGGATGCTGCGAGCAGTACTTC.

This clone was found a few times. The V gene is TRBV5-1, the J gene TRBJ2-7; TRBD2 matches at 8 bases. Germline V gene data show CDR1 as SGHRS and CDR2 as YFSETQ. The length of the CDR3 is 16 residues. J lost 5 bases, V lost 0 bases, and 10 bases had no gene match. CDR3 coding DNA: TGCGCCAGCAGCTTGGCGGGACTAGGGACATTCGACGAGCAGTACTTC. Protein product: CASSLAGLGTFDEQYF.

This clone occurred a few times. The CDR3 sequence: CASSLTGNTGELFF. CDR3 nucleotide sequence: TGTGCCAGCAGCTTAACAGGGAACACCGGGGAGCTGTTTTTT. The chain recombines TRBV7-9 with TRBJ2-2; perhaps TRBD1 as D (5 bases). This CDR3 comprises 14 residues. CDR1 SEHNR and CDR2 FQNEAQ come from the germline V gene (reference sequence). The germline V and J ends were trimmed by 2 bases and 1 base, with 5 bases remaining between them.

This clone was observed a few times. This chain links TRBV6-9 with TRBJ1-5, with D possibly being TRBD1 (5 bases). In germline, CDR1 is MNHGY, CDR2 SVAAGI. Trimming took off 11 bases at V and 0 bases at J, with 14 bases between the two ends. The CDR3 loop spans 14 amino acids. The CDR3 region has the DNA TGTGCCTGGGGCAGGCTCTATAGCAATCAGCCCCAGCATTTT. Encoded protein: CAWGRLYSNQPQHF.

V is TRBV27 and J is TRBJ1-2; unclear D gene. Between the trimmed V and J ends, which lost 5 bases and 3 bases, there was a span of 16 bases. This CDR3 has 15 residues. CDR1 is MNHEY, CDR2 SMNVEV, per germline (reference sequence). For the CDR3, the DNA is TGTGCCAGCAGTACCCTGGTGGGAAGGGACTATGGCTACACCTTC. Translating gives CASSTLVGRDYGYTF.

Worth noting for this clone: A far bigger clonotype differs at one base, so this is likely a read error. Distinct nucleotide sequences in the sample also encode this CDR3. The CDR3 region is CAWSLGQKKNTEAFF. The CDR3 DNA reads as TGTGCCTGGAGCCTTGGACAGAAAAAGAACACTGAAGCGTTCTTT. The rearrangement joins TRBV30 to TRBJ1-1, with D possibly being TRBD1 (6 bases). In germline, CDR1 is GTSNPN, CDR2 SVGIG (reference sequence). The CDR3 consists of 15 residues.

The V call is TRBV2, the J call TRBJ2-7; D may correspond to TRBD1 or TRBD2 (5 bases each). CDR1 SNHLY and CDR2 FYNNEI come from the germline V gene. Trimming stripped 5 bases from V and 1 base from J, with 12 bases between. The length of the CDR3 is 14 residues. The CDR3 DNA is TGTGCCAGCAGTACCCGGGACGGATCCTACGAGCAGTACTTC. Protein product: CASSTRDGSYEQYF.

This clone was observed once. The chain couples TRBV28 to TRBJ1-2; D remains unclear. Between the trimmed V and J ends, which lost 5 bases and 0 bases, there was a span of 10 bases. Germline lookup yields CDR1 MDHEN and CDR2 SYDVKM. The CDR3 is made up of 14 amino acids. The CDR3 DNA sequence: TGTGCCAGCAGTATCGGGCGGGCTAACTATGGCTACACCTTC. The encoded protein is CASSIGRANYGYTF.

The J gene is TRBJ2-3, the V gene TRBV9; D might be TRBD2 (5 bases). Germline values: CDR1 SGDLS, CDR2 YYNGEE. There are 13 residues in the CDR3. V lost 4 bases and J 3 bases, leaving 9 bases between the germline ends. CDR3: CASSRERTDTQYF. The CDR3 DNA follows: TGTGCCAGCAGCCGCGAGCGGACAGATACGCAGTATTTT.

This sequence joins TRBV27 and TRBJ2-2; TRBD1 agrees at 10 bases. This CDR3 is built from 14 residues. In germline, CDR1 is MNHEY, CDR2 SMNVEV (reference sequence). The V segment lost 5 bases and the J segment 7 bases; nucleotides outside the gene matches: 4. The CDR3 loop reads CASSTGQGDGELFF. As DNA, the CDR3 is TGTGCCAGCAGTACCGGACAGGGGGACGGGGAGCTGTTTTTT.

The table lists this clone with a few counts. The chain couples TRBV6-1 to TRBJ1-2, with 11 bases fitting TRBD1. This CDR3 comprises 14 residues. The ends lost 4 bases at V and 4 bases at J; junction bases unmatched: 2. Germline V gives CDR1 MNHNS, CDR2 SASEGT. The DNA for the CDR3 is TGTGCCAGCAGTGGGACAGGGGGCGGCTATGGCTACACCTTC. It encodes CASSGTGGGYGYTF.

The V gene is TRBV11-2, the J gene TRBJ1-3, with D perhaps TRBD1 (5 bases). Germline CDR1 and CDR2: SGHAT and FQNNGV. The length of the CDR3 is 12 residues. V was trimmed by 2 bases and J by 8 bases, leaving 7 bases between them. CDR3 region: CASSLRGDTIYF. The DNA for the CDR3 is TGTGCCAGCAGCTTAAGGGGTGACACCATATATTTT.

The chain recombines TRBV6-5 with TRBJ1-2, with D hard to call. The germline V gene has CDR1 MNHEY and CDR2 SVGAGI. The germline V and J ends were trimmed by 5 bases and 8 bases, with 15 bases remaining between them. The length of the CDR3 is 13 residues. As DNA, the CDR3 is TGTGCCAGCAGTCCCGGGCCCCGTGGGGGCTACACCTTC. The encoded protein is CASSPGPRGGYTF.

The chain has TRBV15 and TRBJ2-4; D not resolved. In germline, CDR1 is LNHNV, CDR2 YYDKDF (reference sequence). Trimming took off 8 bases at V and 4 bases at J, with 12 bases between the two ends. There are 13 residues in the CDR3. The CDR3: CATARQEKNIQYF. Written as DNA, the CDR3 is TGTGCCACCGCTCGCCAGGAAAAAAACATTCAGTACTTC.

This clone has only a few counts. The chain employs TRBV6-5 and TRBJ2-5; a possible D gene is TRBD1 (6 bases). This CDR3 contains 12 residues. CDR1 and CDR2 (germline): MNHEY, SVGAGI. The V gene lost 5 bases and the J gene lost 4 bases, with 8 bases spanning the gap. Here the CDR3 DNA reads TGTGCCAGCAGTACAGGGAGAGAGACCCAGTACTTC. Its translation: CASSTGRETQYF.

There are a few counts of this clone. This chain uses TRBV7-3 with TRBJ2-1; D is uncertain. Per the germline V gene, CDR1 is SGHTA and CDR2 is FQGTGA. The CDR3 runs 12 residues. V lost 2 bases, J lost 10 bases, and 9 bases lay in between. CDR3 in amino acids: CASSLQLGEQFF. CDR3 bases: TGTGCCAGCAGCTTACAGCTCGGGGAGCAGTTCTTC.

This clone showed up just a few times. A much larger clone sits a single nucleotide away, making a read error possible. The genes are TRBV5-4 and TRBJ2-7; D perhaps matches TRBD1 (6 bases). The CDR3 has 16 residues. Germline V gene sequence: CDR1 SGHNT, CDR2 YYREEE (reference sequence). The DNA of the CDR3 is TGTGCCAGCAGCCCACAGGGCTATTCATCAATAGAGCCCCAGCACTTC. It translates to CASSPQGYSSIEPQHF.

V gene TRBV30 combines with J gene TRBJ2-2, with 7 positions matching TRBD2. CDR3 length: 14 residues. In germline, CDR1 is GTSNPN, CDR2 SVGIG (reference sequence). J gave up 4 bases and V 1 base, and 3 bases lay outside the gene matches. The chain's CDR3 is CAWSAGGGTGELFF. CDR3 DNA: TGTGCCTGGAGTGCTGGGGGGGGCACCGGGGAGCTGTTTTTT.

The chain employs TRBV11-3 and TRBJ2-3, with TRBD2 identical over 10 bases. Losses at the gene ends were 5 bases for V and 3 bases for J; bases not matched to a gene: 5. The CDR3 length is 15 residues. Per germline, CDR1 SGHNT and CDR2 YENEEA. The CDR3 coding sequence is TGTGCCAGCAGCCAAGCGGGAGGGCCGACAGATACGCAGTATTTT. The encoded protein is CASSQAGGPTDTQYF.